This T cell receptor (beta chain) was sequenced for a study of T cell responses to AZD1222 COVID-19 vaccine. Study findings and constraints: Along spike, vaccine-associated CD4 TCRs were found throughout, with dominance at 160-218 and 743-854.

Regarding this clone: Antigen: not known.

Second doses were pooled across both intervals (about 4 or about 12 weeks). Some clones are missing from TCRdb's copy, which holds only in-frame ones; the method was immunoSEQ multiplex PCR. The table lists about 120,000 clones, 85% to 95% of them singletons, with more than 4.5% in the top ten. This receptor was identified in an adult who received the AZD1222 COVID-19 vaccine. The sample in question was peripheral blood, obtained 28 days after the second AZD1222 dose.

The DNA of the CDR3 is TGTGCCAGTCGCGGGACAAGCTATAATTCACCCCTCCACTTT. Its protein is CASRGTSYNSPLHF. V gene TRBV25-1 combines with J gene TRBJ1-6, with a tentative D call TRBD1 (6 bases). From germline, CDR1 is MGHDK and CDR2 SYGVNS. Trimming cost V 9 bases and J 3 bases, with 12 bases left between them. This CDR3 has 14 amino acids.